The 14 T cell receptor beta chains below come from one sample, sequenced in a study of human thymus T cells. Resections removed during corrective heart surgery provided the thymus tissue used. TCRdb's table, derived via immunoSEQ multiplex PCR, lists solely in-frame clones and lacks some. This table has 75,000 to 90,000 clones, 95% to 98% appearing once. Sequencing input: thymus tissue. The receptors come from a boy under three years old with a congenital heart defect but otherwise immunologically healthy.

The count of this clone is one. J is TRBJ1-3 and V is TRBV14, with 8 bases that match TRBD1. The CDR3 sequence is 17 residues long. J was trimmed by 2 bases and V by 1 base; bases with no gene match: 7. The germline V gene has CDR1 SGHDN and CDR2 FVKESK. CDR3 protein: CASSQVLQDRAGNTIYF. The DNA for the CDR3 is TGTGCCAGCAGCCAAGTGCTCCAGGACAGGGCTGGAAACACCATATATTTT.

In its sample, this clone was seen once. The chain links TRBV6-5 to TRBJ1-3; D not certain. The CDR3 loop spans 11 amino acids. V dropped 5 bases and J dropped 7 bases, with 6 bases sitting between them. The germline V gene has CDR1 MNHEY and CDR2 SVGAGI. CDR3: CASSIGNTIYF. As DNA, the CDR3 is TGTGCCAGCAGTATCGGGAACACCATATATTTT.

V usage is TRBV5-4 and J usage is TRBJ1-1; TRBD1 matches at 8 bases. Trimming took 4 bases from V and 5 from J; bases not matched to a gene: 4. The CDR3 length is 13 residues. The germline V gene has CDR1 SGHNT and CDR2 YYREEE (reference sequence). CDR3: CASSPTGETEAFF. The CDR3 coding sequence is TGTGCCAGCAGCCCGACAGGGGAAACTGAAGCTTTCTTT.

V and J are TRBV29-1 and TRBJ1-3; a possible D gene is TRBD1 (5 bases). Germline assignment: CDR1 SQVTM and CDR2 ANQGSEA. V lost 6 bases and J lost 2, with 17 bases in between. CDR3 size: 15 residues. CDR3 protein: CSVSPCQGAGNTIYF. The CDR3, as DNA: TGCAGCGTCTCCCCATGTCAGGGTGCTGGAAACACCATATATTTT.

The chain recombines TRBV11-2 with TRBJ1-1; no clear D gene. V was pared by 3 bases and J by 0 bases, with 5 bases between. The CDR3 contains 13 residues. Germline V gene data show CDR1 as SGHAT and CDR2 as FQNNGV. CDR3 in DNA: TGTGCCAGCAGCTTCTGGATGAACACTGAAGCTTTCTTT. The encoded protein is CASSFWMNTEAFF.

The genes are TRBV10-1 and TRBJ2-3, with D unclear. Trimming left V 6 bases short and J 4 bases short, with 20 bases between. The CDR3 loop spans 16 amino acids. Germline CDR1 WNHNN, CDR2 SYGVQD (reference sequence). The CDR3 region is CASSLLPGSHSDTQYF. The CDR3 DNA sequence: TGCGCCAGCAGCCTCCTCCCCGGTTCGCACTCAGATACGCAGTATTTT.

The chain links TRBV15 to TRBJ2-2; 8 bases map to TRBD1. CDR1 and CDR2 (germline): LNHNV, YYDKDF (reference sequence). V shed 1 base and J 7 bases; nucleotides not matched to a gene: 11. This CDR3 is 17 amino acids long. In DNA, the CDR3 is TGTGCCACCAGCAGAGCCCCGGACAGGGCCAAGGGCGGGGAGCTGTTTTTT. Its translation: CATSRAPDRAKGGELFF. Complete variable domain (other parts from reference TRBV15 and TRBJ2-2): DAMVIQNPRYQVTQFGKPVTLSCSQTLNHNVMYWYQQKSSQAPKLLFHYYDKDFNNEADTPDNFQSRRPNTSFCFLDIRSPGLGDTAMYLCATSRAPDRAKGGELFFGEGSRLTVL.

The gene calls are TRBV28 and TRBJ2-7; possible D gene TRBD2, 6 bases. Per germline, CDR1 MDHEN and CDR2 SYDVKM. V was shortened by 5 bases and J by 2 bases, with 22 bases between the two germline ends. This CDR3 is built from 17 residues. The CDR3 DNA is TGTGCCAGCAGTAGAGAAGATGGACTGCTAGCGACCTACGAGCAGTACTTC. It encodes CASSREDGLLATYEQYF.

The chain couples TRBV12-5 to TRBJ2-6; 8 nucleotides agree with TRBD1. CDR1 and CDR2 from the germline V gene are LGHNT and FRNRAP. This CDR3 contains 16 residues. After removal of 7 bases from V and 2 bases from J, the junction contained 7 bases not matched to a gene. The CDR3 nucleotides are TGTGCTAGTGCCAGGCAGGGGGCCCCTGGGGCCAACGTCCTGACTTTC. Amino acid sequence: CASARQGAPGANVLTF.

V gene TRBV30 combines with J gene TRBJ2-7; 8 positions agree with TRBD1. Germline V CDR1 and CDR2: GTSNPN, SVGIG (reference sequence). V was pared by 0 bases and J by 0 bases, with 16 bases of the junction left unmatched. The CDR3 loop spans 19 amino acids. The DNA for the CDR3 is TGTGCCTGGAGTGTGGTTGACCCGGGACAGGTCGCAAGCTCCTACGAGCAGTACTTC. Protein sequence: CAWSVVDPGQVASSYEQYF.

J is TRBJ2-7 and V is TRBV6-6, with 9 bases identical to TRBD2. V gave up 4 bases and J gave up 4 bases; unmatched junction bases: 8. Per germline, CDR1 MNHNY and CDR2 SVGAGI (reference sequence). The CDR3 runs to 15 residues. Written as DNA, the CDR3 is TGTGCCAGCAGTTGGGCGGGGGGGCAGGGTTACGAGCAGTACTTC. Translating it yields CASSWAGGQGYEQYF.

Concerning this clone itself: One junction end disagrees with the germline gene, perhaps due to a read error. This chain connects TRBV5-6 to TRBJ2-3; 11 bases agree with TRBD2. CDR1 is SGHDT, CDR2 YYEEEE, per germline. The CDR3 sequence is 14 residues long. CDR3 DNA: TGTGCCAGCAGATTGGGACTAGCGGTAGATACGCAGTATTTT. It translates to CASRLGLAVDTQYF.

V gene TRBV6-5 combines with J gene TRBJ2-1; 7 bases agree with TRBD1. V shed 6 bases, J shed 4 bases, and the junction held 6 bases outside the gene matches. Germline V CDR1 and CDR2: MNHEY, SVGAGI. The CDR3 is 14 residues long. CDR3: CASRKGALYNEQFF. Here the CDR3 DNA reads TGTGCCAGCAGGAAGGGGGCTTTATACAATGAGCAGTTCTTC.

The chain links TRBV28 to TRBJ2-1; maybe TRBD2 (5 bases). Looked up from germline, CDR1 is MDHEN and CDR2 is SYDVKM. Trimming left V 3 bases short and J 5 bases short, with 29 bases between. This CDR3 contains 20 residues. CDR3 region: CASSFLGGRLPPLSHNEQFF. In DNA form, the CDR3 reads TGTGCCAGCAGTTTCCTAGGCGGGCGCCTTCCTCCGTTATCACACAATGAGCAGTTCTTC.